Below, one T cell receptor beta chain is given with its context. This specimen comes from a study of Ad26.COV2.S vaccination and SARS-CoV-2 variants. Regarding treatment: 15 to 20 received Ad26.COV2.S at low or high dose, single or two shots; a few received placebo; per-sample allocation not given. After the first vaccine or placebo injection, samples were drawn on day 63. Germline CDR1 MNHNS, CDR2 SASEGT. V lost 3 bases, J lost 1 base, and 15 bases lay in between. The CDR3 sequence is 16 residues long. Repertoires were generated with immunoSEQ multiplex PCR, while TCRdb's copy carries only in-frame clones and drops some. The sample lists roughly 380,000 clones; 70% to 90% were seen once.

The rearrangement joins TRBV6-1 to TRBJ1-1, with a weak D call TRBD1 (5 bases). This sample comprised peripheral blood, obtained in a trial of Ad26.COV2.S vaccine versus placebo. The TCR originated in a person between 18 and 65 years old who received the Ad26.COV2.S COVID-19 vaccine or a placebo. The CDR3 nucleotides are TGTGCCAGCAGTGAGGGAACGGTAAGGGGGAACACTGAAGCTTTCTTT. As protein: CASSEGTVRGNTEAFF.